This TCR beta chain is from a study of shared clonotypes between healthy human individuals. In the study overall: The donor group consisted of two women and three men, aged 18 to 49. Three plates each covered CD4 naive and memory; CD8 naive two, CD8 memory one. Findings and limits, study-wide: When compared with the clonotypes that were shared by all four sorted-subset donors, the non-shared clonotypes turned out to have lower generation probabilities. The sole specimen, blood, was sampled, and tissue repertoires likely differ.

Method: immunoSEQ multiplex PCR; TCRdb's copy keeps in-frame clones and lacks some. The profile shows roughly 1,000,000 clones, more than 75% of them singletons. The V gene's germline CDR1 is SEHNR and CDR2 FQNEAQ (reference sequence). This CDR3 region has 14 residues. V shed 4 bases and J shed 1 base, with 10 bases lying between them. As regards this clone: Its target is unknown.

The sequence was collected from a man in his late teens or twenties in good health. Some clones in this sample may be carry-over from other donors' samples. The chain employs TRBV7-9 and TRBJ2-5; D might be TRBD1 or TRBD2, each matching 5 bases. The sequencing input was memory CD4+ T cells from PBMCs. Subset of the sample: CD45RA-negative fraction. CDR3 sequence (DNA): TGTGCCAGCAGCTCCGGGACGGCCCAAGAGACCCAGTACTTC. Encoded protein: CASSSGTAQETQYF. The full variable domain, completed using reference TRBV7-9 and TRBJ2-5, is DTGVSQNPRHKITKRGQNVTFRCDPISEHNRLYWYRQTLGQGPEFLTYFQNEAQLEKSRLLSDRFSAERPKGSFSTLEIQRTEQGDSAMYLCASSSGTAQETQYFGPGTRLLVL.